This entry concerns a single T cell receptor (beta chain). The data stem from a study of blood T cell repertoires in COVID-19. Individuals drawn from about two dozen US areas were about 18 to 90 years old. Cohorts were based on clinical histories the participants reported. For recovered donors of Cohort 3, there were two negative PCRs, clearance, or symptom resolution. This CDR3 contains 14 residues. The V gene's germline CDR1 is LNHDA and CDR2 SQIVND (reference sequence). Trimming shortened V by 1 base and J by 5 bases, and 11 bases separated the two germline ends. The protocol was immunoSEQ multiplex PCR, while the TCRdb copy is restricted to in-frame clones and leaves out a portion. This sample has 300,000 to 350,000 clones, with roughly 88% found just once.

Specimen: PBMCs or T cells enriched from blood (not recorded which). The chain carries TRBV19 and TRBJ1-2; unclear D gene. The TCR comes from a man aged 25 to 40 who had recovered from COVID-19. CDR3 sequence: CASSIGVGAYGYTF. The CDR3, as DNA: TGTGCCAGTAGTATAGGTGTAGGAGCTTATGGCTACACCTTC.